Presented here are 14 T cell receptor beta chains from one specimen sequenced in a study of shared clonotypes between healthy human individuals. Measured with immunoSEQ multiplex PCR; TCRdb has only the in-frame clones, and not every one. The sample contains around 640,000 clones, around 96% of which appear only once. Terminally differentiated effector memory CD45RA+ cells were excluded from the naive CD8 cells, which were CD45RO-negative and positively selected for CCR7. The sample was naive CD8+ T cells sorted from blood. The origin of the receptors is a woman aged 30 to 39 in good health.

This sequence joins TRBV5-1 and TRBJ1-1; weak D call: TRBD1 (5 bases). The V gene's germline CDR1 is SGHRS and CDR2 YFSETQ. V lost 0 bases and J 1 base, leaving 10 bases between the germline ends. CDR3 length equals 15 residues. The CDR3 loop reads CASSLDQGWNTEAFF. Here the CDR3 DNA reads TGCGCCAGCAGCTTGGACCAGGGATGGAACACTGAAGCTTTCTTT.

This clone has a single count. The chain carries TRBV30 and TRBJ2-7; D remains ambiguous. The V and J ends lost 3 bases and 0 bases respectively, with 18 bases between them. The CDR3 is 16 amino acids. Germline CDR1 and CDR2: GTSNPN and SVGIG (reference sequence). The CDR3 DNA follows: TGTGCCTGGAGCACCCTCGTGCGGATCAGCTCCTACGAGCAGTACTTC. The encoded protein is CAWSTLVRISSYEQYF.

The rearrangement links TRBV7-9 to TRBJ2-7; 11 bases map to TRBD2. Germline V gives CDR1 SEHNR, CDR2 FQNEAQ (reference sequence). This CDR3 is 15 amino acids long. With 5 bases clipped from V and 3 bases from J, the junction kept 6 bases outside the gene matches. The CDR3 DNA is TGTGCCAGCAGCCCAAAGGGACTAGCGGACTACGAGCAGTACTTC. Residues: CASSPKGLADYEQYF.

The chain couples TRBV28 to TRBJ2-3, with 7 nucleotides matching TRBD1. Germline CDR1 MDHEN, CDR2 SYDVKM. V was clipped by 1 base and J by 0 bases; unmatched bases: 7. CDR3 length: 17 residues. The DNA of the CDR3 is TGTGCCAGCAGTTTATCGCTATTGGGACAGAGCACAGATACGCAGTATTTT. Residues: CASSLSLLGQSTDTQYF. Variable domain in full (rest from reference TRBV28 and TRBJ2-3): DVKVTQSSRYLVKRTGEKVFLECVQDMDHENMFWYRQDPGLGLRLIYFSYDVKMKEKGDIPEGYSVSREKKERFSLILESASTNQTSMYLCASSLSLLGQSTDTQYFGPGTRLTVL.

The chain combines TRBV27 with TRBJ2-1; D possibly corresponds to TRBD2 (6 bases). Trimming removed 5 bases at V and 8 bases at J, with 13 bases between. This CDR3 contains 13 residues. Looked up from germline, CDR1 is MNHEY and CDR2 is SMNVEV (reference sequence). The CDR3 loop reads CASSPDGGDEQFF. CDR3 bases: TGTGCCAGCAGTCCGGACGGCGGGGATGAGCAGTTCTTC.

The rearrangement uses TRBV15 and TRBJ2-7; 9 bases agree with TRBD2. CDR3 length: 16 residues. Germline V gene sequence: CDR1 LNHNV, CDR2 YYDKDF (reference sequence). V shed 1 base, J shed 0 bases, and the junction held 4 bases outside the gene matches. CDR3 protein: CATSRGSSGSSYEQYF. Here the CDR3 DNA reads TGTGCCACCAGCAGAGGAAGTAGCGGGAGCTCCTACGAGCAGTACTTC.

The chain carries TRBV30 and TRBJ2-3, with D unresolved. There are 13 residues in the CDR3. V shed 0 bases and J shed 4 bases, with 8 bases lying between them. CDR1 is GTSNPN and CDR2 is SVGIG in the germline V gene (reference sequence). The CDR3 loop reads CAWSVHQSDTQYF. The CDR3 DNA reads TGTGCCTGGAGTGTTCACCAATCAGATACGCAGTATTTT.

The chain employs TRBV19 and TRBJ2-1; TRBD2 agrees at 10 bases. This CDR3 spans 16 amino acids. The germline V gene encodes CDR1 LNHDA and CDR2 SQIVND (reference sequence). Trimming took 1 base from V and 9 from J; bases not matched to a gene: 9. CDR3 protein: CASSIVGLASLGEQFF. The DNA for the CDR3 is TGTGCCAGTAGTATAGTGGGACTAGCGAGTTTAGGTGAGCAGTTCTTC.

The CDR3 spells CASSGRATNEKLFF. Written as DNA, the CDR3 is TGTGCCAGCAGCGGTCGTGCAACTAATGAAAAACTGTTTTTT. The genes are TRBV13 and TRBJ1-4; D gene ambiguous. Trimming pared 5 bases from V and 0 bases from J, leaving 7 bases between. CDR1 is PRHDT, CDR2 FYEKMQ, per germline (reference sequence). The CDR3 runs 14 residues.

Comments on this clone: This specimen includes other DNA sequences encoding the same CDR3. The chain joins TRBV5-4 to TRBJ2-7; TRBD1 aligns across 8 bases. Germline loops: CDR1 SGHNT, CDR2 YYREEE (reference sequence). The J segment lost 1 base and the V segment lost 2 bases, leaving 5 bases of the junction unmatched. This CDR3 contains 15 residues. CDR3: CASSLGQGSSYEQYF. As DNA, the CDR3 is TGTGCCAGCAGCTTAGGACAGGGATCTTCCTACGAGCAGTACTTC.

This chain uses TRBV7-9 with TRBJ2-7, with no clear D. The length of the CDR3 is 13 residues. The ends were cut back, 5 bases at V and 0 bases at J, with 8 bases in the middle. Looked up from germline, CDR1 is SEHNR and CDR2 is FQNEAQ (reference sequence). CDR3 protein: CASSDGRSYEQYF. CDR3 DNA: TGTGCCAGCAGCGACGGGCGCTCCTACGAGCAGTACTTC.

As for this clone: Distinct nucleotide sequences in the sample also encode this CDR3. The genes are TRBV5-1 and TRBJ1-5, with D possibly matching TRBD1 (6 bases). The CDR3 sequence is 15 residues long. The V and J ends lost 0 bases and 1 base respectively, with 8 bases between them. CDR1 is SGHRS, CDR2 YFSETQ, per germline. The CDR3 region has the DNA TGCGCCAGCAGCTTGGCGGGGGGCAGCAATCAGCCCCAGCATTTT. This encodes CASSLAGGSNQPQHF.

This chain connects TRBV29-1 to TRBJ2-7; the D gene could be TRBD1 or TRBD2 (6 bases each). Germline lookup yields CDR1 SQVTM and CDR2 ANQGSEA. Trimming removed 4 bases from V and 4 bases from J, with 14 bases in between. CDR3 size: 13 residues. The CDR3 region is CSVARGLEYEQYF. The CDR3 nucleotides are TGCAGCGTTGCCCGGGGGCTCGAGTACGAGCAGTACTTC.

This clone was picked up a small number of times. The chain employs TRBV28 and TRBJ2-1, with D uncertain. V lost 3 bases and J 7 bases, leaving 13 bases between the germline ends. This CDR3 comprises 14 residues. Looked up from germline, CDR1 is MDHEN and CDR2 is SYDVKM. CDR3 DNA sequence: TGTGCCAGCAGTTTTCCGACGCAGTTGAATGAGCAGTTCTTC. It codes for CASSFPTQLNEQFF.